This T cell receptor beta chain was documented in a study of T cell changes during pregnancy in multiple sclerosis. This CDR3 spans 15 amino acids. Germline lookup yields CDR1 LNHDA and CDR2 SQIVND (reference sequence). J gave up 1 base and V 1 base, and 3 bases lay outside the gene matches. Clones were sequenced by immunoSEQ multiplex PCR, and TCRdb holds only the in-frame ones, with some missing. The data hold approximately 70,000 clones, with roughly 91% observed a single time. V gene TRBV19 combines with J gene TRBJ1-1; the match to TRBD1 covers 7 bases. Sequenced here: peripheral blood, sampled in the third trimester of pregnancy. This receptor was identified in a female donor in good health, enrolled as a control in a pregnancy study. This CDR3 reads CASSIGNRGNTEAFF. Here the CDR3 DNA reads TGTGCCAGTAGTATAGGGAACAGGGGGAACACTGAAGCTTTCTTT.